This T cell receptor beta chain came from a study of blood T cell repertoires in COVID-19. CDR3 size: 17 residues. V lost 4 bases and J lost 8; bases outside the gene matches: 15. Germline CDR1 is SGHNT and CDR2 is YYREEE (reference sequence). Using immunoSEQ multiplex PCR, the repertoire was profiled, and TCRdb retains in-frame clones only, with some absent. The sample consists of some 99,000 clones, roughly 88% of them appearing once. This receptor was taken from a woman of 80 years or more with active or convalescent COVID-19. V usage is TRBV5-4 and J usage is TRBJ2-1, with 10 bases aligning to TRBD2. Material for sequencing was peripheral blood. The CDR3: CASSPSSGRALIYEQFF. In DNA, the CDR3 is TGTGCCAGCAGCCCGAGCAGCGGGAGGGCCTTGATCTATGAGCAGTTCTTC.